Following are 6 T cell receptor beta chains from one sample sequenced in a study of blood T cell repertoires in COVID-19. Clones were sequenced by immunoSEQ multiplex PCR, and TCRdb holds only the in-frame ones, with some missing. The sample holds 400,000 or so clones, approximately 90% seen once. The sample taken for sequencing was PBMCs or T cells enriched from blood (not recorded which). The receptors shown here come from a man in his thirties or forties who had recovered from COVID-19.

This clone was detected only once. The chain is built from TRBV7-9 and TRBJ2-5; weak D call: TRBD2 (6 bases). The V gene's germline CDR1 is SEHNR and CDR2 FQNEAQ (reference sequence). V lost 7 bases and J 0 bases, leaving 18 bases between the germline ends. CDR3 length: 16 residues. CDR3 residues: CASTRGLAPYQETQYF. DNA for the CDR3: TGTGCCAGCACCCGAGGGCTAGCGCCCTACCAAGAGACCCAGTACTTC.

V usage is TRBV2 and J usage is TRBJ2-3; 13 bases line up with TRBD2. V lost 9 bases to trimming and J lost 5 bases; unmatched junction nucleotides: 8. This CDR3 contains 15 residues. Germline CDR1 reads SNHLY; CDR2 reads FYNNEI. CDR3 DNA sequence: TGTGCCAGAGAGGGGACTAGCGGGACACAAGATACGCAGTATTTT. Its translation: CAREGTSGTQDTQYF. Drawing the rest from reference TRBV2 and TRBJ2-3, the complete variable domain is EPEVTQTPSHQVTQMGQEVILRCVPISNHLYFYWYRQILGQKVEFLVSFYNNEISEKSEIFDDQFSVERPDGSNFTLKIRSTKLEDSAMYFCAREGTSGTQDTQYFGPGTRLTVL.

The DNA of the CDR3 is TGTGCCAGCAGTTTAAGCGGCTCCTACGAGCAGTACTTC. Amino acids: CASSLSGSYEQYF. V is TRBV6-2 or TRBV6-3 and J is TRBJ2-7; a weak D match, TRBD2 (5 bases). The germline gives CDR1 MNHEY, CDR2 SVGEGT. The CDR3 consists of 13 residues. Trimming pared 4 bases from V and 0 bases from J, leaving 7 bases between.

Only one count was recorded for this clone. V usage is TRBV7-9 and J usage is TRBJ1-2, with D uncertain. The length of the CDR3 is 14 residues. V lost 2 bases, J lost 2 bases, and 9 bases lay in between. Germline CDR1 reads SEHNR; CDR2 reads FQNEAQ (reference sequence). Here the CDR3 DNA reads TGTGCCAGCAGCTTAATCCCCAGAAACTATGGCTACACCTTC. This sequence encodes CASSLIPRNYGYTF.

This clone was observed once. The J gene is TRBJ1-2, the V gene TRBV28, with TRBD1 matching 7 bases. V trimming: 6 bases; J trimming: 8 bases; junction bases outside the gene matches: 9. The CDR3 extends over 13 amino acids. CDR1 and CDR2 (germline): MDHEN, SYDVKM. CDR3 DNA sequence: TGTGCCAGCAGGGTGGACAGGTACGGAGGCTACACCTTC. This encodes CASRVDRYGGYTF.

This chain uses TRBV11-2 with TRBJ2-5; D perhaps matches TRBD2 (6 bases). The CDR3 is made up of 15 amino acids. V was trimmed by 3 bases and J by 5 bases, leaving 16 bases between them. CDR1 is SGHAT, CDR2 FQNNGV, per germline. The CDR3 loop is CASSFLDAGLETQYF. CDR3 DNA: TGTGCCAGCAGCTTCCTTGATGCGGGATTGGAGACCCAGTACTTC.